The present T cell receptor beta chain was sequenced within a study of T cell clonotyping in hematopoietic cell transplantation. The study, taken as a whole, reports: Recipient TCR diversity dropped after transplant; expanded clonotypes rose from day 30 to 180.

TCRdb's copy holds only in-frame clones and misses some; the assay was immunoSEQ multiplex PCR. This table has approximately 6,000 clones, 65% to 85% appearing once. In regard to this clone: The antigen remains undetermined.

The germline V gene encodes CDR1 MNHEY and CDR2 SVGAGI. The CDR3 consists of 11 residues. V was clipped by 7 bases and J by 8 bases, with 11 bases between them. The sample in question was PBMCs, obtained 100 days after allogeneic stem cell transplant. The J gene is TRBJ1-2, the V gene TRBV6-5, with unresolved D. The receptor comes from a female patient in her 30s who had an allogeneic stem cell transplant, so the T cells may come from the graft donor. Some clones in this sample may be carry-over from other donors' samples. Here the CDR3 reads CASTNGLGYTF. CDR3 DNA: TGTGCCAGCACCAACGGGCTAGGCTACACCTTC.